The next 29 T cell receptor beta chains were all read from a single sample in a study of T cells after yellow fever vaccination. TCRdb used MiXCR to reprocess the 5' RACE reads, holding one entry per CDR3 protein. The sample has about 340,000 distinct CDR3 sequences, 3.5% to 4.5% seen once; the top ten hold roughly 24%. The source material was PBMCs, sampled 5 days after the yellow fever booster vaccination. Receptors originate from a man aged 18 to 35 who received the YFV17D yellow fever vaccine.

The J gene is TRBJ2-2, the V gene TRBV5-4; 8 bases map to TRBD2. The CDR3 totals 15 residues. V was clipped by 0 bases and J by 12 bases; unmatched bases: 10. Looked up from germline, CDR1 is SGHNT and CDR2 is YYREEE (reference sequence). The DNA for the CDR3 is TGTGCCAGCAGCTTGGAAGTTTTTGAGCGGGGGCAGCTGTTTTTT. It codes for CASSLEVFERGQLFF.

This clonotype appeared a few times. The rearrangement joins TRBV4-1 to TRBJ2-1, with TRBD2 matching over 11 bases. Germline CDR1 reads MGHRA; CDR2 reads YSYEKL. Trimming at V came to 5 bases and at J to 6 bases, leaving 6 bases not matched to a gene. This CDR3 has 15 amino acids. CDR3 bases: TGCGCCAGCAGCGCTCCCGGACTAGCGGGCAATGAGCAGTTCTTC. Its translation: CASSAPGLAGNEQFF.

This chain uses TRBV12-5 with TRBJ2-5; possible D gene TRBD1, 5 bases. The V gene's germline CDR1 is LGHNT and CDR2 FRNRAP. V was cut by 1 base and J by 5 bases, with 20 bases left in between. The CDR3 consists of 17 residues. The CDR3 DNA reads TGTGCTAGTGGTTTGGCACTCCAGGGTGGCGCGTCTGAGACCCAGTACTTC. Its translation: CASGLALQGGASETQYF.

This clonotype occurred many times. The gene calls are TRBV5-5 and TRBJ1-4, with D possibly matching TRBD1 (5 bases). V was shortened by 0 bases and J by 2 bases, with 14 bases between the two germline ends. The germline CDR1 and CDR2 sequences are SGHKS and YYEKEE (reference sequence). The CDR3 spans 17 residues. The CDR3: CASSLVPGSPTNEKLFF. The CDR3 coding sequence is TGTGCCAGCAGCTTGGTGCCAGGGTCCCCCACTAATGAAAAACTGTTTTTT.

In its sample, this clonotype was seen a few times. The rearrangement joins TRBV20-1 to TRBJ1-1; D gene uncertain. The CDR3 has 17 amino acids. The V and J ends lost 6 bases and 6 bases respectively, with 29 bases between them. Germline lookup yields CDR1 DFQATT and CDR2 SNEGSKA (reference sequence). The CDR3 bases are TGCAGTGCCCCCAACCGTGCGGGCGGGCGTTTTGTACCTGAAGCTTTCTTT. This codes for CSAPNRAGGRFVPEAFF.

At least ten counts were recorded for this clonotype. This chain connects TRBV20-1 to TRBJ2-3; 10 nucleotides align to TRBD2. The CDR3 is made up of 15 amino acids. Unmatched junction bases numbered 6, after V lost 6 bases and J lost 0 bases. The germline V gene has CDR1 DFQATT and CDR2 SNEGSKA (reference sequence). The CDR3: CSAHIAGGSTDTQYF. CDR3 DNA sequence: TGCAGTGCACACATAGCGGGGGGCAGCACAGATACGCAGTATTTT.

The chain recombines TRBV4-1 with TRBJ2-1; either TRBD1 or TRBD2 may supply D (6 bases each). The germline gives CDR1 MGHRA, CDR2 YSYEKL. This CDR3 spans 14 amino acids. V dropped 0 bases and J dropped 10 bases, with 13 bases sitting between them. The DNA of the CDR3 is TGCGCCAGCAGCCAAGAGTCTGGGGGGCGAGAGCAGTTCTTC. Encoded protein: CASSQESGGREQFF.

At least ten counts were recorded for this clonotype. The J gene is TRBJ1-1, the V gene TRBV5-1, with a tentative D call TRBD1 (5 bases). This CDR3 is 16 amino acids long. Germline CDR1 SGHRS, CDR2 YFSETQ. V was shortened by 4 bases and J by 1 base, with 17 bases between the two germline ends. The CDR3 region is CASSTNPGRKNTEAFF. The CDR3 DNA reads TGCGCCAGCAGCACGAACCCGGGACGGAAGAACACTGAAGCTTTCTTT.

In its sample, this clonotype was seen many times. CDR3 sequence reads: CASGDSHGHEQYV. The DNA for the CDR3 is TGTGCCAGCGGGGACAGTCACGGGCACGAGCAGTACGTC. The rearrangement joins TRBV6-1 to TRBJ2-7; 7 nucleotides match TRBD1. Germline V gene data show CDR1 as MNHNS and CDR2 as SASEGT. The CDR3 has 13 residues. V lost 8 bases to trimming and J lost 5 bases; unmatched junction nucleotides: 9.

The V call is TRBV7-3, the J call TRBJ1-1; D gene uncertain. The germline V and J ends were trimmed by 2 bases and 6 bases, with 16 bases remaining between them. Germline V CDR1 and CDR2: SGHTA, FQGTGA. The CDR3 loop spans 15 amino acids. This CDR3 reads CASSLSGVSGAEAFF. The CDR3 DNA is TGTGCCAGCAGCTTATCCGGGGTTAGCGGTGCTGAAGCTTTCTTT. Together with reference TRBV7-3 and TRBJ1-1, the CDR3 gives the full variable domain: GAGVSQTPSNKVTEKGKYVELRCDPISGHTALYWYRQSLGQGPEFLIYFQGTGAADDSGLPNDRFFAVRPEGSVSTLKIQRTERGDSAVYLCASSLSGVSGAEAFFGQGTRLTVV.

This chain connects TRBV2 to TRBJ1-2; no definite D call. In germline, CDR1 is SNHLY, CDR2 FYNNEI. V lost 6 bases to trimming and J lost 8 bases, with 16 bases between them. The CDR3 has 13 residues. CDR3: CASRDPEKGGYTF. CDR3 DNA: TGTGCCAGCAGAGACCCGGAAAAGGGAGGCTACACCTTC. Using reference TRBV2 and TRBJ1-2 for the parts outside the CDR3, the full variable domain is EPEVTQTPSHQVTQMGQEVILRCVPISNHLYFYWYRQILGQKVEFLVSFYNNEISEKSEIFDDQFSVERPDGSNFTLKIRSTKLEDSAMYFCASRDPEKGGYTFGSGTRLTVV.

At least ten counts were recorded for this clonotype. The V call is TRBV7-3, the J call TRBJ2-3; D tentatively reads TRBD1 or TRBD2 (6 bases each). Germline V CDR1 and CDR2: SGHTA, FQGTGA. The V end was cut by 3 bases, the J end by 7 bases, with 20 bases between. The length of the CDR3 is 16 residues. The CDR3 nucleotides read TGTGCCAGCAGCTTTTCTTCGGGGGCCAGCATGAATACGCAGTATTTT. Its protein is CASSFSSGASMNTQYF.

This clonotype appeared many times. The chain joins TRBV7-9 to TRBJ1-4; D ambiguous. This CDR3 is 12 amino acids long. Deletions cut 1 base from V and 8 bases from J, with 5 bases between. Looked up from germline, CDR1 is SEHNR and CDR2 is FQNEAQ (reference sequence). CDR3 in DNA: TGTGCCAGCAGCTTAGTCCGGGAAAAACTGTTTTTT. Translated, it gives CASSLVREKLFF.

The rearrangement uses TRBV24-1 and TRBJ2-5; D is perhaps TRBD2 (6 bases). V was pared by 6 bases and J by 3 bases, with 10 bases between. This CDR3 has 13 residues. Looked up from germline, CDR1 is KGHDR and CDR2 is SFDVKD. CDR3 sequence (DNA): TGTGCCACCAGTTCACCGGGGGAAGAGACCCAGTACTTC. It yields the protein CATSSPGEETQYF.

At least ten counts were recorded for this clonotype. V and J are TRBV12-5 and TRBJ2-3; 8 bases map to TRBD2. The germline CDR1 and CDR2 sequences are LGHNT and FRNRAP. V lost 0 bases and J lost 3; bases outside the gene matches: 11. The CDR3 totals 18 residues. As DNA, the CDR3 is TGTGCTAGTGGTTTGGTACGAGAGGATAGCGGGGTGACAGATACGCAGTATTTT. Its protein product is CASGLVREDSGVTDTQYF.

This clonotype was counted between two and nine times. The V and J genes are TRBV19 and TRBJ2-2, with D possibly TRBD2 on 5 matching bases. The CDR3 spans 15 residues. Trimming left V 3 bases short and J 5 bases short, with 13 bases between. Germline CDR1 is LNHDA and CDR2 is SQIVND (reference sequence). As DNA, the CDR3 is TGTGCCAGTAGTATGAATCGCGGGCGAACCGGGGAGCTGTTTTTT. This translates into CASSMNRGRTGELFF. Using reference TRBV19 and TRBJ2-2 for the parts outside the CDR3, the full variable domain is DGGITQSPKYLFRKEGQNVTLSCEQNLNHDAMYWYRQDPGQGLRLIYYSQIVNDFQKGDIAEGYSVSREKKESFPLTVTSAQKNPTAFYLCASSMNRGRTGELFFGEGSRLTVL.

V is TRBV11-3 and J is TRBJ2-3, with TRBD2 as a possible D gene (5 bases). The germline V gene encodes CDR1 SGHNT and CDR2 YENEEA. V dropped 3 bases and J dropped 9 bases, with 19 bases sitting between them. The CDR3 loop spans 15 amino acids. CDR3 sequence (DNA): TGTGCCAGCAGCTTGAGCGGCGCCACCTCGGGGACGCAGTATTTT. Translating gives CASSLSGATSGTQYF. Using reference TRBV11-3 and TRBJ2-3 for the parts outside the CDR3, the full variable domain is EAGVVQSPRYKIIEKKQPVAFWCNPISGHNTLYWYLQNLGQGPELLIRYENEEAVDDSQLPKDRFSAERLKGVDSTLKIQPAELGDSAVYLCASSLSGATSGTQYFGPGTRLTVL.

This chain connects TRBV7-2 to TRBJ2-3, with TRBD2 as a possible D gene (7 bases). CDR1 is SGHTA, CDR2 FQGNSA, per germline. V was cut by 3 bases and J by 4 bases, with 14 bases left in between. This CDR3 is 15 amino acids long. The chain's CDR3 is CASSFFGGRADTQYF. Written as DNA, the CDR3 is TGTGCCAGCAGCTTTTTCGGGGGGCGGGCAGATACGCAGTATTTT.

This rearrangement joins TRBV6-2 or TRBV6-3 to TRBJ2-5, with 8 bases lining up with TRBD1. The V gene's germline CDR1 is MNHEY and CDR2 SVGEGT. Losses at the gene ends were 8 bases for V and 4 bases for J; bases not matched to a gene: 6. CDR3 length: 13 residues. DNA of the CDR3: TGTGCCAGCCGACAGGGGTTGCTAGAGACCCAGTACTTC. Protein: CASRQGLLETQYF.

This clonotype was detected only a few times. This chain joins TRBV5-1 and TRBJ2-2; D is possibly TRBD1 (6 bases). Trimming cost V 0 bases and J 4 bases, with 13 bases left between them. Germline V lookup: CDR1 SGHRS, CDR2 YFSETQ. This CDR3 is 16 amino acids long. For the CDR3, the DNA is TGCGCCAGCAGCTTGGAGCAGGGGCCCGTCACCGGGGAGCTGTTTTTT. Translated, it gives CASSLEQGPVTGELFF.

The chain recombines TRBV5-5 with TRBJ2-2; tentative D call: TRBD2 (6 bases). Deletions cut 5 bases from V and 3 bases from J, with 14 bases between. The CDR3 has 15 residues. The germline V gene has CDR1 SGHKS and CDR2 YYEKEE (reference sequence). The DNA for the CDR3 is TGTGCCAGCAGACTGACTAGGTCCGACACCGGGGAGCTGTTTTTT. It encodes CASRLTRSDTGELFF.

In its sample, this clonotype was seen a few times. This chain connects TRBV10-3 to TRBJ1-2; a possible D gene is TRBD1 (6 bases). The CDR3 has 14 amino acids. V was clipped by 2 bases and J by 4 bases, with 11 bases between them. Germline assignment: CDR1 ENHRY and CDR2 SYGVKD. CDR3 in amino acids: CAISERGGTYGYTF. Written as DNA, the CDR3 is TGTGCCATCAGTGAGAGGGGGGGAACCTATGGCTACACCTTC.

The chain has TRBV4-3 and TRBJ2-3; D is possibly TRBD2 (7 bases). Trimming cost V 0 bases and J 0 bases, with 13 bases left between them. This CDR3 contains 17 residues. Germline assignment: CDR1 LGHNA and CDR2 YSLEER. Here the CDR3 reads CASSQELGGPSTDTQYF. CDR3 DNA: TGCGCCAGCAGCCAAGAGTTGGGGGGGCCGAGCACAGATACGCAGTATTTT.

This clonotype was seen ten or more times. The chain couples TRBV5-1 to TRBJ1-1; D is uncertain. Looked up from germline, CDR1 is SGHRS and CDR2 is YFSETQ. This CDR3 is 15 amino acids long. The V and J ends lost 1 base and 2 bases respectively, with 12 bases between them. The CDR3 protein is CASSLSSTVNTEAFF. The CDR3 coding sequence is TGCGCCAGCAGCTTGTCCTCGACGGTTAACACTGAAGCTTTCTTT.

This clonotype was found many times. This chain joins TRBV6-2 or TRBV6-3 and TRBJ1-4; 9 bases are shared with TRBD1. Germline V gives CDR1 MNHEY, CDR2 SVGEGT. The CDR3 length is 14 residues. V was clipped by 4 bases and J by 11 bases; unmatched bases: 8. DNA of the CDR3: TGTGCCAGCAGTTCCGGGACAGGGACCGAGAAACTGTTTTTT. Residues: CASSSGTGTEKLFF.

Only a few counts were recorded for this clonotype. CDR3: CASSGGQGGNQPQHF. CDR3 in DNA: TGTGCCAGCAGTGGGGGACAGGGAGGCAATCAGCCCCAGCATTTT. V gene TRBV12-3 or TRBV12-4 combines with J gene TRBJ1-5, with 9 positions matching TRBD1. CDR3 length equals 15 residues. V trimming: 5 bases; J trimming: 2 bases; junction bases outside the gene matches: 4.

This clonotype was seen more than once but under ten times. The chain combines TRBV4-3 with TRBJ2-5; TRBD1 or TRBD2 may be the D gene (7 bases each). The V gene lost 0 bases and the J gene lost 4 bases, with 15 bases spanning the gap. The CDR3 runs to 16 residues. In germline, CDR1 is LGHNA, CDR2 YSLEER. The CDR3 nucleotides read TGCGCCAGCAGCCAAGACAGGGGGACGGGAGGAGAGACCCAGTACTTC. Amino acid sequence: CASSQDRGTGGETQYF.

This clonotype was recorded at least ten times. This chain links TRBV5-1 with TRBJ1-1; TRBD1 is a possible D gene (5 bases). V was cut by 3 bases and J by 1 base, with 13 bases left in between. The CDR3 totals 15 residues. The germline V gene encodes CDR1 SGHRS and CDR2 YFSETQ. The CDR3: CASSYPDKGNTEAFF. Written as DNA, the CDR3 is TGCGCCAGCAGCTATCCGGACAAGGGGAACACTGAAGCTTTCTTT.

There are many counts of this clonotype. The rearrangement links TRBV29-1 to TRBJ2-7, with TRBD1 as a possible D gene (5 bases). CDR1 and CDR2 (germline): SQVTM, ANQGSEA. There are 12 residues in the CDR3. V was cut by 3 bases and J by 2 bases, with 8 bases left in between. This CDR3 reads CSVEGLAYEQYF. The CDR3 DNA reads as TGCAGCGTTGAGGGGCTAGCCTACGAGCAGTACTTC.